These 8 T cell receptor beta chains were all obtained from the same sample, sequenced in a study of glioma-infiltrating T cells after dendritic cell vaccination. Repertoires were generated with immunoSEQ multiplex PCR, while TCRdb's copy carries only in-frame clones and drops some. The sample lists over 90,000 clones, about 85% occurring once. Sequenced material: blood, taken before dendritic cell vaccination. These receptors originate from a human donor with glioblastoma.

The rearrangement joins TRBV6-5 to TRBJ2-3, with TRBD2 matching over 7 bases. Germline assignment: CDR1 MNHEY and CDR2 SVGAGI. J lost 9 bases, V lost 6 bases, and 15 bases had no gene match. The CDR3 runs 15 residues. In nucleotides, the CDR3 is TGTGCCAGCAGCCAAGCCGCGGCGGGAGTTAAGACGCAGTATTTT. Translating it yields CASSQAAAGVKTQYF.

The rearrangement joins TRBV11-3 to TRBJ2-3; 7 bases are a match to TRBD1. Germline CDR1 SGHNT, CDR2 YENEEA. CDR3 length: 15 residues. The J segment lost 0 bases and the V segment lost 1 base, leaving 1 base of the junction unmatched. Here the CDR3 DNA reads TGTGCCAGCAGCTTAGGGGACAGAAGCACAGATACGCAGTATTTT. As protein: CASSLGDRSTDTQYF.

The V gene is TRBV9, the J gene TRBJ1-4, with D uncertain. The CDR3 sequence is 14 residues long. CDR1 is SGDLS and CDR2 is YYNGEE in the germline V gene. Trimming left V 5 bases short and J 8 bases short, with 16 bases between. CDR3 protein: CASSEDLGGEKLFF. The DNA for the CDR3 is TGTGCCAGCAGTGAGGACCTGGGAGGGGAAAAACTGTTTTTT.

The chain combines TRBV10-3 with TRBJ2-1; the match to TRBD2 covers 11 bases. From germline, CDR1 is ENHRY and CDR2 SYGVKD. This CDR3 spans 15 amino acids. V trimming: 5 bases; J trimming: 7 bases; junction bases outside the gene matches: 7. The CDR3 DNA sequence: TGTGCCATCAGTTATAGCGGGGGGGCCACAAATGAGCAGTTCTTC. Its translation: CAISYSGGATNEQFF.

The chain has TRBV11-2 and TRBJ2-1; TRBD2 matches at 8 bases. J lost 1 base, V lost 1 base, and 3 bases had no gene match. CDR1 SGHAT and CDR2 FQNNGV come from the germline V gene. The CDR3 runs 16 residues. The CDR3 DNA reads as TGTGCCAGCAGCTTAGTGGAGCGGGGGTCCTACAATGAGCAGTTCTTC. Residues: CASSLVERGSYNEQFF.

This chain uses TRBV14 with TRBJ2-7, with no clear D. CDR3 length equals 15 residues. V lost 1 base and J 6 bases, leaving 16 bases between the germline ends. CDR1 is SGHDN, CDR2 FVKESK, per germline. The DNA for the CDR3 is TGTGCCAGCAGCCAAGGTTTCGGCAGGTCTGGCGAGCAGTACTTC. It encodes CASSQGFGRSGEQYF.

This clone was observed a handful of times. V usage is TRBV29-1 and J usage is TRBJ1-3; D unclear. The germline CDR1 and CDR2 sequences are SQVTM and ANQGSEA. This CDR3 region has 15 residues. V was cut by 4 bases and J by 0 bases, with 13 bases left in between. As DNA, the CDR3 is TGCAGCGTTGTTGACTCCTTCCTCTCTGGAAACACCATATATTTT. This sequence encodes CSVVDSFLSGNTIYF.

The V call is TRBV5-4, the J call TRBJ2-3; 11 bases are a match to TRBD2. V trimming: 4 bases; J trimming: 4 bases; junction bases outside the gene matches: 8. This CDR3 has 16 residues. Germline lookup yields CDR1 SGHNT and CDR2 YYREEE (reference sequence). The CDR3 DNA sequence: TGTGCCAGCAGCCCCACTAGCGGGAGTGATTCAGATACGCAGTATTTT. It is translated as CASSPTSGSDSDTQYF.